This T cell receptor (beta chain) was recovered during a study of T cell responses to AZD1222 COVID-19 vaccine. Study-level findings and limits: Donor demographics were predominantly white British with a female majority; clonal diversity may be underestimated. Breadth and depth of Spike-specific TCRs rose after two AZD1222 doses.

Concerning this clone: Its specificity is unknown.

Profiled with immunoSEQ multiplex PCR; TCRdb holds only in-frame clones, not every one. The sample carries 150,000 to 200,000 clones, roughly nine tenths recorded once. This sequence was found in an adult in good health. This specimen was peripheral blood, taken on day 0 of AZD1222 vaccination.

CDR3 nucleotide sequence: TGTGCCAGCAGCTTAGTAGTTTGGGGGACAAGCTACGAGCAGTACTTC. It translates to CASSLVVWGTSYEQYF. V usage is TRBV7-2 and J usage is TRBJ2-7, with D possibly TRBD1 on 6 matching bases. The germline gives CDR1 SGHTA, CDR2 FQGNSA. The CDR3 covers 16 residues. V lost 1 base and J lost 3, with 16 bases in between.